Below, one T cell receptor beta chain is given with its context. The CDR3 runs to 13 residues. Germline-derived CDR1 and CDR2 are MNHEY and SMNVEV (reference sequence). The V gene end was trimmed by 6 bases and the J gene end by 9 bases; junction bases not matched to a gene: 8. Generated by immunoSEQ multiplex PCR, the TCRdb table keeps only in-frame clones and is missing some. The sample has a few hundred thousand clones; approximately 91% are singletons. The sample belongs to a study of blood T cell repertoires in COVID-19. Enrollment of patients from Seattle took place during active infection, with longitudinal follow-up.

The rearrangement uses TRBV27 and TRBJ2-1; 7 nucleotides match TRBD2. Sequencing was carried out using peripheral blood. This receptor was taken from a person between 18 and 35 years old with COVID-19, enrolled during active disease. The CDR3 sequence: CASRATSAVEQFF. In DNA form, the CDR3 reads TGTGCCAGCAGAGCTACTAGCGCTGTTGAGCAGTTCTTC.